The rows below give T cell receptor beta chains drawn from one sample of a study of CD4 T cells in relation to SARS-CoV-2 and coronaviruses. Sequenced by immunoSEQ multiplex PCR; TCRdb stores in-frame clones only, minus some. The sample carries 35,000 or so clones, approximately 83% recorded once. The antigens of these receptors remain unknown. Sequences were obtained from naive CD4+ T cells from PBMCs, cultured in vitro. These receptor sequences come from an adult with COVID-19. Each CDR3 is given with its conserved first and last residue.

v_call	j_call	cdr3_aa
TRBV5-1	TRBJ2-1	CASSLGAEQFF
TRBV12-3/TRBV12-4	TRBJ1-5	CASSLGDQPQHF
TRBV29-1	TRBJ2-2	CSLKGAGELFF
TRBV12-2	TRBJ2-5	CASRREVLGLADQETQYF
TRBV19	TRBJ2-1	CASSIGLAGRGVKGAELKQFF
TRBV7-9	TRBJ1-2	CASSQGSSGYTF
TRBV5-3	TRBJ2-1	CARSPRRDRGLSSYNEQFF
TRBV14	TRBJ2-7	CASSRDWGYEQYF
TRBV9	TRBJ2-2	CASSALPTGQGAGELFF
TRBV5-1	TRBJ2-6	CASSREAGANVLTF
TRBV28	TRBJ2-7	CASSFRGGSIYEQYF
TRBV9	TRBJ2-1	CASSVAHRNNEQFF
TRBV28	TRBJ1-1	CASTLTVGTEAFF
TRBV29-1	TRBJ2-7	CSVEDFYEQYF
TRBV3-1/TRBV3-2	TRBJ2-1	CASSQALGQNNEQFF
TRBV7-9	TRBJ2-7	CASSIGQRSFEQYF
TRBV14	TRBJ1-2	CASSQEMTAGAYYGYTF
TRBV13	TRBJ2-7	CASSFRGGNPYEQYF
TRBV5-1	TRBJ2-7	CASSFTGGGHPREQYF
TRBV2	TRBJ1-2	CASSDRALGIGYTF
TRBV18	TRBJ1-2	CASSPGSGGYGYTF
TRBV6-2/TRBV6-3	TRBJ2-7	CASSRVDEQYF
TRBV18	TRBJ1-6	CASSLQGVYNSPLHF
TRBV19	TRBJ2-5	CASSPSGGTQYF
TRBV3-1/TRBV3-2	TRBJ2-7	CASSPRLVVYEQYF
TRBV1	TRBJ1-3	CTSSQAHRRKAGNTIYF
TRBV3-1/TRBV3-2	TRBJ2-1	CASSQLAVNEQFF
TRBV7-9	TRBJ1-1	CASSAGTANTEAFF
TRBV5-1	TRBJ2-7	CASSGQGRDEQYF
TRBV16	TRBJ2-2	CASSQVVPANTGELFF
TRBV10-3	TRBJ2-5	CAISEWREETQYF
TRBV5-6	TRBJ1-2	CASSLDGGVQGNNYGYTF
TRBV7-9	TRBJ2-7	CASSPGPSYEQYF
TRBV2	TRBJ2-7	CASTPVEVSSYEQYF
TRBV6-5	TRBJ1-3	CASNKLAGNTIYF
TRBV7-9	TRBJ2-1	CASSPPGSGMMRNEQFF
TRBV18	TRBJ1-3	CASSPLYDTSGNTIYF
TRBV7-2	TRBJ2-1	CASSPGTSRGNEQFF
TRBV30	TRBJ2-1	CAWSSFTSLGFF